This TCR beta chain was identified during a study of response to subunit inactivated influenza vaccine. As concerns this clonotype: Its antigen is as yet unknown.

General study findings and limits: There was a suggestion from the authors that each seasonal influenza vaccination recruits few new T cells.

V dropped 6 bases and J dropped 5 bases, with 13 bases sitting between them. CDR3 length: 13 residues. In germline, CDR1 is MNHNS, CDR2 SASEGT. TCRdb processed the RT-PCR reads anew with MiXCR; each CDR3 protein has one entry. The table includes fewer than 600,000 distinct CDR3 sequences, approximately 7.8% detected once. The input for sequencing was PBMCs from blood, taken less than 30 months after vaccination. V gene TRBV6-1 combines with J gene TRBJ1-1, with D tentatively TRBD1 (6 bases). The sequence was obtained from a man aged 50-75 years who received an inactivated influenza vaccine. The CDR3 here is CASSRRGGTEAFF. The CDR3 nucleotides are TGTGCCAGCAGCCGTCGAGGGGGGACTGAAGCTTTCTTT.